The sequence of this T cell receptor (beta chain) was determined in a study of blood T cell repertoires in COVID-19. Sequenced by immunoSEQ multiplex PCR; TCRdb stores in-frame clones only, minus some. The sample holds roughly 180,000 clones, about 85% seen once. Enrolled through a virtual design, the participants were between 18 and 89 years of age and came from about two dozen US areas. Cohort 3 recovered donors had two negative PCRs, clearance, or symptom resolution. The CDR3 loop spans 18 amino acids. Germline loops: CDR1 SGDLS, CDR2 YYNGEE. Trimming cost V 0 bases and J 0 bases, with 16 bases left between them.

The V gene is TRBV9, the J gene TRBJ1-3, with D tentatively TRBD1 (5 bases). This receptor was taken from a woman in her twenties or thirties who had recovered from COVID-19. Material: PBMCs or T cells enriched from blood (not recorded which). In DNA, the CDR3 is TGTGCCAGCAGCGTAGATCGGGGGAGGTCCCGCTCTGGAAACACCATATATTTT. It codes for CASSVDRGRSRSGNTIYF.